Listed below are T cell receptor beta chains from one sample, sequenced in a study of T cell changes during pregnancy in multiple sclerosis. Generated by immunoSEQ multiplex PCR, the TCRdb table keeps only in-frame clones and is missing some. The data show approximately 79,000 clones, with 90% to 95% seen just once and about 0.69% held by the top ten. The specimen comprised peripheral blood, sampled in the second trimester of pregnancy. The receptors derive from a female donor in good health, enrolled as a control in a pregnancy study. CDR3s include the opening cysteine and the closing phenylalanine or tryptophan. A D gene is named only where the DNA matches it firmly. The size of a clone is reported for some rows only, either as once, few or many, or as a class for expanded clones.

J: TRBJ1-4; size: .; V: TRBV11-2; D: TRBD1; CDR3: CASSSVTGTGDEKLFF; DNA: TGTGCCAGCAGCTCGGTCACCGGGACAGGGGATGAAAAACTGTTTTTT
J: TRBJ1-6; size: .; V: TRBV18; D: TRBD1; CDR3: CASSPVTGGLDSPLHF; DNA: TGTGCCAGCTCACCGGTAACAGGGGGGTTAGATTCACCCCTCCACTTT
J: TRBJ2-7; size: .; V: TRBV6-6; D: TRBD1; CDR3: CASSLGQETYEQYF; DNA: TGTGCCAGCAGCTTGGGACAGGAGACCTACGAGCAGTACTTC
J: TRBJ2-1; size: .; V: TRBV5-1; D: TRBD2; CDR3: CASSLNSGGANEQFF; DNA: TGCGCCAGCAGCTTGAATAGCGGGGGGGCCAATGAGCAGTTCTTC
J: TRBJ2-7; size: .; V: TRBV6-6; D: .; CDR3: CASSLTAYEQYF; DNA: TGTGCCAGCAGCCTGACTGCTTACGAGCAGTACTTC
J: TRBJ1-1; size: .; V: TRBV7-9; D: .; CDR3: CASSLSLNTEAFF; DNA: TGTGCCAGCAGCCTATCACTGAACACTGAAGCTTTCTTT
J: TRBJ2-5; size: once; V: TRBV5-1; D: TRBD1; CDR3: CASSVGTGEETQYF; DNA: TGCGCCAGCAGCGTCGGGACAGGGGAAGAGACCCAGTACTTC
J: TRBJ1-2; size: once; V: TRBV9; D: .; CDR3: CASSYELSRGGGGYTF; DNA: TGTGCCAGCAGCTACGAGCTCTCAAGAGGGGGGGGTGGCTACACCTTC
J: TRBJ2-7; size: .; V: TRBV12-5; D: .; CDR3: CASPPDLPPPTGRYEQYF; DNA: TGTGCTAGTCCCCCCGACCTACCCCCACCGACAGGGAGGTACGAGCAGTACTTC
J: TRBJ1-2; size: .; V: TRBV19; D: TRBD1; CDR3: CASSINRDRGSYTF; DNA: TGTGCCAGTAGTATCAACCGGGACAGGGGGAGCTACACCTTC